The 17 T cell receptor beta chains below all came from one sample that was sequenced in a study of PD-1 blockade in classical Hodgkin lymphoma. All patients experienced relapse after autologous stem cell transplantation, and brentuximab vedotin exposure was variable. Clones were sequenced by immunoSEQ multiplex PCR, and TCRdb holds only the in-frame ones, with some missing. The data contain about 58,000 clones, around 93% of them singletons. The sample here was peripheral blood mononuclear cells (PBMCs), taken before the second cycle of nivolumab. The receptors were sampled from a human donor with classical Hodgkin lymphoma.

The chain has TRBV11-2 and TRBJ2-7, with D perhaps matching TRBD2 (5 bases). Germline V gene data show CDR1 as SGHAT and CDR2 as FQNNGV. The length of the CDR3 is 15 residues. Trimming cost V 1 base and J 2 bases, with 12 bases left between them. As DNA, the CDR3 is TGTGCCAGCAGCTTAGGAGGGAAGACCGCCTACGAGCAGTACTTC. Its protein product is CASSLGGKTAYEQYF.

The chain couples TRBV7-2 to TRBJ2-7; D unclear. With 4 bases removed from V and 2 bases from J, the gap between germline ends came to 21 bases. The CDR3 loop spans 17 amino acids. CDR1 and CDR2 from the germline V gene are SGHTA and FQGNSA. The CDR3 loop is CASSSDFFQLTTYEQYF. CDR3 sequence (DNA): TGTGCCAGCAGCTCGGATTTCTTTCAGCTAACAACCTACGAGCAGTACTTC.

The chain combines TRBV2 with TRBJ2-1; TRBD1 matches 8 bases. The germline gives CDR1 SNHLY, CDR2 FYNNEI. The CDR3 is 13 amino acids. V was pared by 10 bases and J by 4 bases, with 6 bases of the junction left unmatched. This chain's CDR3 is CATKGQEYNEQFF. CDR3 in DNA: TGTGCCACTAAGGGACAGGAGTACAATGAGCAGTTCTTC.

J is TRBJ1-1 and V is TRBV10-3, with 7 positions matching TRBD1. CDR1 and CDR2 from the germline V gene are ENHRY and SYGVKD. This CDR3 has 13 residues. Trimming removed 8 bases from V and 0 bases from J; junction bases left unmatched: 3. The CDR3 bases are TGTGCCATCCGGGACAGTTTGAACACTGAAGCTTTCTTT. Protein product: CAIRDSLNTEAFF.

This clone occurred a few times. CDR3 in amino acids: CASSQKAGGGGYTF. Here the CDR3 DNA reads TGTGCCAGCAGTCAAAAAGCAGGGGGAGGAGGCTACACCTTC. The genes are TRBV6-5 and TRBJ1-2; 7 bases map to TRBD1. Germline V gene sequence: CDR1 MNHEY, CDR2 SVGAGI. The trim removed 5 bases at V and 8 bases at J, leaving 11 bases unmatched. The CDR3 covers 14 residues.

V gene TRBV10-3 combines with J gene TRBJ2-3; 7 bases align to TRBD1. V shed 7 bases, J shed 3 bases, and the junction held 16 bases outside the gene matches. Germline values: CDR1 ENHRY, CDR2 SYGVKD. CDR3 length: 17 residues. CDR3 residues: CAITEVAGGERTDTQYF. The CDR3 DNA sequence: TGTGCCATCACCGAGGTGGCAGGGGGAGAAAGGACAGATACGCAGTATTTT.

The chain employs TRBV6-5 and TRBJ2-7; TRBD2 aligns across 8 bases. Per the germline V gene, CDR1 is MNHEY and CDR2 is SVGAGI. V shed 5 bases and J 4 bases; nucleotides not matched to a gene: 7. This CDR3 has 14 amino acids. Here the CDR3 reads CASSAGGLPYEQYF. CDR3 nucleotide sequence: TGTGCCAGCAGTGCGGGGGGTCTCCCTTACGAGCAGTACTTC.

Here the CDR3 reads CASSLTRQPMNEQFF. As DNA, the CDR3 is TGTGCCAGCAGCTTAACGAGACAGCCTATGAATGAGCAGTTCTTC. The chain combines TRBV7-9 with TRBJ2-1, with D tentatively TRBD1 (5 bases). The V gene lost 2 bases and the J gene lost 7 bases, with 15 bases spanning the gap. The CDR3 runs 15 residues. The germline CDR1 and CDR2 sequences are SEHNR and FQNEAQ (reference sequence).

The J gene is TRBJ1-2, the V gene TRBV7-6; D may be TRBD1 (5 bases). V was trimmed by 3 bases and J by 0 bases, leaving 14 bases between them. There are 16 residues in the CDR3. The germline V gene encodes CDR1 SGHVS and CDR2 FNYEAQ. The CDR3 region is CASSLGPGLANYGYTF. CDR3 nucleotides: TGTGCCAGCAGCTTGGGGCCAGGTTTAGCTAACTATGGCTACACCTTC.

This clone was counted a single time. The rearrangement joins TRBV7-3 to TRBJ2-1, with 12 bases that match TRBD1. V gave up 4 bases and J gave up 9 bases; unmatched junction bases: 4. The CDR3 is 14 residues long. CDR1 SGHTA and CDR2 FQGTGA come from the germline V gene. CDR3 coding DNA: TGTGCCAGCAGCTCCGGGACAGGGGGCCTTGAGCAGTTCTTC. Protein sequence: CASSSGTGGLEQFF.

This clone was counted a single time. This chain joins TRBV11-1 and TRBJ2-5; 10 nucleotides agree with TRBD2. Germline V gene data show CDR1 as SGHAT and CDR2 as FQDESV (reference sequence). V was clipped by 2 bases and J by 5 bases; unmatched bases: 11. The CDR3 length is 17 residues. This chain's CDR3 is CASSLQPQLAGEETQYF. The CDR3 nucleotides read TGTGCCAGCAGCTTACAGCCCCAGCTAGCGGGAGAGGAGACCCAGTACTTC.

This clone was observed a single time. This rearrangement joins TRBV7-9 to TRBJ1-1; a weak D match, TRBD1 (5 bases). Between the trimmed V and J ends, which lost 5 bases and 0 bases, there was a span of 7 bases. The germline V gene has CDR1 SEHNR and CDR2 FQNEAQ (reference sequence). This CDR3 has 13 residues. The CDR3, as DNA: TGTGCCAGCAGCGGAGGGGTGAACACTGAAGCTTTCTTT. Residues: CASSGGVNTEAFF.

Points on this clone: A read error may be the cause here, since a much bigger clone is one base away. V is TRBV7-9 and J is TRBJ1-3; unclear D gene. This CDR3 comprises 14 residues. V gave up 0 bases and J gave up 1 base, with 4 bases separating them. Germline values: CDR1 SEHNR, CDR2 FQNEAQ (reference sequence). CDR3 in DNA: TGTGCCAGCAGCTTAGCAGGGTCTGGAAACACCATATATTTT. This codes for CASSLAGSGNTIYF. Based on the CDR3 plus reference TRBV7-9 and TRBJ1-3, the full variable domain is DTGVSQNPRHKITKRGQNVTFRCDPISEHNRLYWYRQTLGQGPEFLTYFQNEAQLEKSRLLSDRFSAERPKGSFSTLEIQRTEQGDSAMYLCASSLAGSGNTIYFGEGSWLTVV.

The chain employs TRBV28 and TRBJ2-7; TRBD1 might be the D (5 bases). The CDR3 spans 15 residues. Germline assignment: CDR1 MDHEN and CDR2 SYDVKM. With 8 bases removed from V and 6 bases from J, the gap between germline ends came to 23 bases. CDR3 in amino acids: CASWGPSFAPSEQYF. The CDR3 coding sequence is TGTGCCAGCTGGGGCCCGTCCTTCGCCCCCTCCGAGCAGTACTTC.

The chain links TRBV6-6 to TRBJ1-1; perhaps TRBD1 as D (6 bases). Germline values: CDR1 MNHNY, CDR2 SVGAGI (reference sequence). The CDR3 has 15 amino acids. The V and J ends lost 5 bases and 6 bases respectively, with 19 bases between them. CDR3 amino acids: CASSQRNRVAAEAFF. The CDR3 nucleotides are TGTGCCAGCAGTCAAAGAAACAGGGTTGCAGCTGAAGCTTTCTTT.

The chain uses TRBV5-8 and TRBJ2-7; D is unresolved. CDR3 length: 12 residues. The V end was cut by 3 bases, the J end by 3 bases, with 7 bases between. Germline V CDR1 and CDR2: SGHTS, YDEGEE. The CDR3 reads CASSSDLYEQYF. The CDR3 nucleotides are TGTGCCAGCAGCTCCGACCTCTACGAGCAGTACTTC.

The genes are TRBV27 and TRBJ2-6, with 9 positions matching TRBD1. The CDR3 has 19 amino acids. The germline V gene encodes CDR1 MNHEY and CDR2 SMNVEV (reference sequence). V shed 4 bases, J shed 0 bases, and the junction held 10 bases outside the gene matches. This CDR3 is CASSSVRDRAISGANVLTF. CDR3 nucleotides: TGTGCCAGCAGTTCCGTCCGGGACAGGGCAATCTCTGGGGCCAACGTCCTGACTTTC.